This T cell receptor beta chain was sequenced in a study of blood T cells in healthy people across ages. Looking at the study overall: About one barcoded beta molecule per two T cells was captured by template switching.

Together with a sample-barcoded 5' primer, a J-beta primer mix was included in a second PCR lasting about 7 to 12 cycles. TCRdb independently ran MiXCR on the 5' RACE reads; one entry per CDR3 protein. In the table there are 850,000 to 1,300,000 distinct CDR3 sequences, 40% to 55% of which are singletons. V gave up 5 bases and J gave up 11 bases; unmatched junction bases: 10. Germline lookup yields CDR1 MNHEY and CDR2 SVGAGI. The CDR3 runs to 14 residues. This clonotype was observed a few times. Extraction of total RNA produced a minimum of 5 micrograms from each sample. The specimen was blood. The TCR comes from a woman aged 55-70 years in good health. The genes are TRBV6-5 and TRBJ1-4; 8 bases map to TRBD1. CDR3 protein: CASSAGQGAGKLFF. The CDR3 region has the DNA TGTGCCAGCAGTGCCGGTCAGGGGGCCGGGAAACTGTTTTTT.